The rows below give T cell receptor beta chains drawn from one sample of a study of OX40 agonist ivuxolimab in advanced cancers. Assay used: immunoSEQ multiplex PCR; TCRdb lists only in-frame clones, some missing. The sample records 90,000 or so clones, roughly nine tenths being singletons. This specimen consisted of CD4+ or CD8+ T cells sorted from blood, obtained in a trial of the OX40 agonist ivuxolimab. Source of these receptors: an adult with an advanced solid tumor such as melanoma, head and neck, liver or kidney cancer. Each CDR3 is given with its conserved first and last residue. The D gene is left open where the match is weak. Clone size, where shown, is once, few, many, or a class for clones that have expanded.

d_call	clone_size	v_call	j_call	cdr3_aa	cdr3_nt
TRBD1	NA	TRBV5-4	TRBJ2-7	CASSRGQGLSYEQYF	TGTGCCAGCAGCCGGGGACAGGGCCTTTCCTACGAGCAGTACTTC
NA	NA	TRBV5-5	TRBJ1-1	CASSLLGTGTEAFF	TGTGCCAGCAGCTTGCTGGGGACCGGCACTGAAGCTTTCTTT
NA	few	TRBV15	TRBJ2-1	CATSSDRNNEQFF	TGTGCCACCAGCAGTGACAGAAACAATGAGCAGTTCTTC
TRBD1	NA	TRBV27	TRBJ1-1	CAAGRGFTEAFF	TGTGCCGCCGGCAGGGGGTTCACTGAAGCTTTCTTT
TRBD1	NA	TRBV9	TRBJ1-1	CASSTTGVNTEAFF	TGTGCCAGCAGCACCACAGGGGTGAACACTGAAGCTTTCTTT
NA	NA	TRBV28	TRBJ2-7	CASSTLGGYEQYF	TGTGCCAGCAGTACCCTGGGAGGCTACGAGCAGTACTTC
NA	NA	TRBV28	TRBJ1-2	CASSPGHRVPYGYTF	TGTGCCAGCAGTCCAGGTCACAGGGTTCCTTATGGCTACACCTTC
NA	NA	TRBV19	TRBJ2-5	CASSISGKRETQYF	TGTGCCAGTAGTATATCAGGGAAGCGGGAGACCCAGTACTTC
TRBD1	NA	TRBV27	TRBJ2-7	CASSTLRTGRRKQYF	TGTGCCAGCAGTACCCTTAGGACAGGGAGGAGGAAACAGTACTTC
NA	NA	TRBV2	TRBJ2-2	CASSPRERKTGELFF	TGTGCCAGCTCCCCGAGGGAGCGGAAAACCGGGGAGCTGTTTTTT
NA	NA	TRBV6-4	TRBJ1-2	CASSDGRAYGYTF	TGTGCCAGCAGTGACGGACGGGCCTATGGCTACACCTTC
NA	NA	TRBV21-1	TRBJ2-5	CASSKKTGGETQYF	TGTGCCAGCAGCAAAAAAACTGGTGGAGAGACCCAGTACTTC
TRBD1	NA	TRBV2	TRBJ1-5	CASSQGGSSNQPQHF	TGTGCCAGCAGCCAGGGGGGGAGTAGCAATCAGCCCCAGCATTTT
NA	NA	TRBV10-2	TRBJ1-1	CASSQNGGNTEAFF	TGCGCCAGCAGTCAAAACGGGGGGAACACTGAAGCTTTCTTT
TRBD2	NA	TRBV10-3	TRBJ2-3	CAISVPGLAGVINTDTQYF	TGTGCCATCAGTGTTCCGGGACTAGCGGGGGTCATCAACACAGATACGCAGTATTTT
NA	NA	TRBV7-8	TRBJ1-1	CASSSGPMNTEAFF	TGTGCCAGCAGCTCCGGCCCCATGAACACTGAAGCTTTCTTT
NA	NA	TRBV6-6	TRBJ2-3	CASSLSGGWDTQYF	TGTGCCAGCAGTTTGTCCGGGGGCTGGGATACGCAGTATTTT
TRBD1	once	TRBV4-3	TRBJ2-3	CASSPSDRVTVNTQYF	TGCGCCAGCAGCCCATCGGACAGGGTAACGGTAAATACGCAGTATTTT
TRBD1	NA	TRBV14	TRBJ2-1	CASTRDRFSSYNEQFF	TGTGCCAGCACCCGGGACAGGTTCAGCTCCTACAATGAGCAGTTCTTC
NA	NA	TRBV14	TRBJ2-3	CASSQSRGSQYF	TGTGCCAGCAGCCAAAGCAGAGGGTCGCAGTATTTT